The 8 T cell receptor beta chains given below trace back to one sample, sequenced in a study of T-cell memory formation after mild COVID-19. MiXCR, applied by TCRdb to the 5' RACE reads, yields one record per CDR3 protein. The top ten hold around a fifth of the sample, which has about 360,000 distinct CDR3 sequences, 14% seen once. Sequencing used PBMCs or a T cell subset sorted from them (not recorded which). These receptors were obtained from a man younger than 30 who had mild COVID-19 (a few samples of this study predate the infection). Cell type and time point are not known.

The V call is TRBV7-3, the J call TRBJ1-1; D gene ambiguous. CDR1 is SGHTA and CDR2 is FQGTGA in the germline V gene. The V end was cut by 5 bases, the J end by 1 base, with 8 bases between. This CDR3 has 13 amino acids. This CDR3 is CASSLEENTEAFF. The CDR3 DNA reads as TGTGCCAGCAGCCTAGAGGAGAACACTGAAGCTTTCTTT.

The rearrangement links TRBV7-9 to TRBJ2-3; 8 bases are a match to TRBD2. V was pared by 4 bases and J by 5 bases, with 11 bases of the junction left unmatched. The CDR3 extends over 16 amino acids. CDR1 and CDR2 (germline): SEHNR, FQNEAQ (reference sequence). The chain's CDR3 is CASSSSLRGGEDTQYF. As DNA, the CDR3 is TGTGCCAGCAGCTCGTCTCTACGGGGGGGCGAAGATACGCAGTATTTT.

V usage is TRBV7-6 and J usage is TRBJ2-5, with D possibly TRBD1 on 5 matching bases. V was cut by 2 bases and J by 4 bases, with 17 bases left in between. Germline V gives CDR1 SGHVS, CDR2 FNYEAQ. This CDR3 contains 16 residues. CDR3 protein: CASSLRGRGRGETQYF. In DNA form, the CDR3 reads TGTGCCAGCAGCTTAAGGGGCCGAGGAAGAGGAGAGACCCAGTACTTC.

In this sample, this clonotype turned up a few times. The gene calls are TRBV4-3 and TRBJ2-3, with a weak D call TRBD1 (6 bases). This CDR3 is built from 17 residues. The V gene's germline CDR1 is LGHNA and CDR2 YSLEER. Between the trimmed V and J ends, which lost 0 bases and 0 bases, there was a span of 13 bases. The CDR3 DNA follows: TGCGCCAGCAGCCAAGACCCCCCAGGGGTGAGCACAGATACGCAGTATTTT. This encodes CASSQDPPGVSTDTQYF.

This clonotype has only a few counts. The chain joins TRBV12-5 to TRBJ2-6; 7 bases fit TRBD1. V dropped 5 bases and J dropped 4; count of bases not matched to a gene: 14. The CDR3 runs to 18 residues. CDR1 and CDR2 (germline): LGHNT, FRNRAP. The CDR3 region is CASGLRQGRARGANVLTF. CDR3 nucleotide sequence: TGTGCTAGTGGTCTTAGACAGGGAAGGGCGCGGGGGGCCAACGTCCTGACTTTC.

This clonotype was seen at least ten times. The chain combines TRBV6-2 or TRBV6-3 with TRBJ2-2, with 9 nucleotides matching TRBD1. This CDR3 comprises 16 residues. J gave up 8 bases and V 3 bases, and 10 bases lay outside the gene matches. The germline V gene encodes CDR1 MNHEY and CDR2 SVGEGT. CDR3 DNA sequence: TGTGCCAGCAGTTATGGGACAGGGCGAGCGACAGGGGAGCTGTTTTTT. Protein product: CASSYGTGRATGELFF.

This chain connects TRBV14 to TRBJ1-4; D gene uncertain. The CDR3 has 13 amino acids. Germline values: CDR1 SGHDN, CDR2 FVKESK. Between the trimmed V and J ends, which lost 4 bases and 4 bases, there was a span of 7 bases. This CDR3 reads CASSPRINEKLFF. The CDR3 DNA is TGTGCCAGCAGCCCCCGGATTAATGAAAAACTGTTTTTT.

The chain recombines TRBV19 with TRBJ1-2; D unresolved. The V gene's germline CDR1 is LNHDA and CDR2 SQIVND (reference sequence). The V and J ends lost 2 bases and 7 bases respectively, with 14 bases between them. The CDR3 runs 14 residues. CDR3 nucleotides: TGTGCCAGTAGTATAAGGACTCTAAGTCGTGGCTACACCTTC. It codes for CASSIRTLSRGYTF. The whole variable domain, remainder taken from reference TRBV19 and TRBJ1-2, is DGGITQSPKYLFRKEGQNVTLSCEQNLNHDAMYWYRQDPGQGLRLIYYSQIVNDFQKGDIAEGYSVSREKKESFPLTVTSAQKNPTAFYLCASSIRTLSRGYTFGSGTRLTVV.